These 17 T cell receptor beta chains share one sample of origin, sequenced in a study of lung T cells in sarcoidosis with Löfgren's syndrome. TCRdb re-called the reads with MiXCR, one entry per CDR3 protein. The sample includes roughly 19,000 distinct CDR3 sequences, about 20% seen only once; the top ten take around 4.1%. The source material was CD4+ T cells from PBMCs. Receptors originate from a human donor with sarcoidosis (Löfgren's syndrome or another form), or a control subject (not recorded which).

Many counts were recorded for this clonotype. The V gene is TRBV28, the J gene TRBJ1-5, with no clear D. This CDR3 region has 12 residues. V was pared by 6 bases and J by 2 bases, with 5 bases between. Germline V gene lookup returns CDR1 MDHEN and CDR2 SYDVKM. The CDR3 DNA follows: TGTGCCAGCAGGGAGGGCAATCAGCCCCAGCATTTT. Translated: CASREGNQPQHF.

This clonotype was counted at least ten times. The CDR3 is CACDNGGSYNEQFF. CDR3 sequence (DNA): TGTGCCTGTGATAACGGTGGCTCCTACAATGAGCAGTTCTTC. V is TRBV30 and J is TRBJ2-1; D not resolved. Trimming removed 6 bases at V and 0 bases at J, with 12 bases between. There are 14 residues in the CDR3. Germline values: CDR1 GTSNPN, CDR2 SVGIG (reference sequence).

In its sample, this clonotype is medium-sized. This rearrangement joins TRBV25-1 to TRBJ1-1; D gene unclear. The V end was cut by 6 bases, the J end by 1 base, with 12 bases between. Germline lookup yields CDR1 MGHDK and CDR2 SYGVNS. This CDR3 has 14 amino acids. The CDR3 bases are TGTGCCAGCAGGACGGACCTGGGGAACACTGAAGCTTTCTTT. This encodes CASRTDLGNTEAFF.

This clonotype was detected many times. The V and J genes are TRBV25-1 and TRBJ2-1; D might be TRBD2 (6 bases). The V gene lost 3 bases and the J gene lost 6 bases, with 21 bases spanning the gap. The germline CDR1 and CDR2 sequences are MGHDK and SYGVNS. The CDR3 consists of 17 residues. The CDR3 DNA follows: TGTGCCAGCAGTGATTCGGAGCGGCGGGATGTAACCAATGAGCAGTTCTTC. Protein sequence: CASSDSERRDVTNEQFF.

This clonotype was observed a handful of times. The chain employs TRBV18 and TRBJ2-2; the match to TRBD2 covers 11 bases. Germline loops: CDR1 KGHSH, CDR2 LQKENI. J was trimmed by 4 bases and V by 5 bases; bases with no gene match: 9. This CDR3 comprises 17 residues. This CDR3 is CASSAAALAGGTGELFF. CDR3 coding DNA: TGTGCCAGCTCAGCAGCAGCCCTAGCGGGAGGCACCGGGGAGCTGTTTTTT.

This clonotype was recorded many times. The CDR3 sequence: CASSQADYEQYF. The CDR3 DNA reads TGTGCCAGCAGCCAGGCTGACTACGAGCAGTACTTC. The chain has TRBV7-6 and TRBJ2-7; D unresolved. The CDR3 runs 12 residues. The germline CDR1 and CDR2 sequences are SGHVS and FNYEAQ. The V and J ends lost 5 bases and 3 bases respectively, with 8 bases between them.

This clonotype was seen a few times. The V gene is TRBV14, the J gene TRBJ2-3; 7 bases are shared with TRBD1. CDR1 is SGHDN and CDR2 is FVKESK in the germline V gene. The CDR3 covers 16 residues. Germline trimming cut 1 base from V and 5 bases from J; bases unmatched to any gene: 9. CDR3 nucleotide sequence: TGTGCCAGCAGCCAAGGAAGAAGGGGGCAGGGAGATACGCAGTATTTT. Its protein product is CASSQGRRGQGDTQYF. Variable domain in full (rest from reference TRBV14 and TRBJ2-3): EAGVTQFPSHSVIEKGQTVTLRCDPISGHDNLYWYRRVMGKEIKFLLHFVKESKQDESGMPNNRFLAERTGGTYSTLKVQPAELEDSGVYFCASSQGRRGQGDTQYFGPGTRLTVL.

With respect to this clonotype: Possible read error: a much larger clone is one base away. This chain connects TRBV7-2 to TRBJ1-1; D may be TRBD1 (6 bases). CDR3 size: 13 residues. The V gene's germline CDR1 is SGHTA and CDR2 FQGNSA. The CDR3 reads CVSSLELGARAFF. DNA of the CDR3: TGTGTCAGCAGCTTAGAGCTGGGGGCGCGGGCTTTCTTT. Full variable domain (remainder filled in from reference TRBV7-2 and TRBJ1-1): GAGVSQSPSNKVTEKGKDVELRCDPISGHTALYWYRQSLGQGLEFLIYFQGNSAPDKSGLPSDRFSAERTGGSVSTLTIQRTQQEDSAVYLCVSSLELGARAFFGQGTRLTVV.

This clonotype was recorded many times. V gene TRBV28 combines with J gene TRBJ1-2; 12 bases match TRBD1. V was pared by 6 bases and J by 3 bases, with 11 bases of the junction left unmatched. Looked up from germline, CDR1 is MDHEN and CDR2 is SYDVKM. The CDR3 consists of 17 residues. The CDR3 spells CASSHEGQGARDYGYTF. The CDR3 DNA reads as TGTGCCAGCAGCCACGAGGGACAGGGGGCGCGGGACTATGGCTACACCTTC.

This clonotype was observed many times. This sequence joins TRBV18 and TRBJ1-1; D call uncertain. V was shortened by 6 bases and J by 1 base, with 9 bases between the two germline ends. The CDR3 extends over 13 amino acids. Germline CDR1 KGHSH, CDR2 LQKENI. The CDR3, as DNA: TGTGCCAGCTCCGGGAGGCAGAACACTGAAGCTTTCTTT. It translates to CASSGRQNTEAFF.

By sample fraction, this clonotype is medium-sized. The V call is TRBV6-2 or TRBV6-3, the J call TRBJ2-7; 8 bases line up with TRBD2. Germline V gene sequence: CDR1 MNHEY, CDR2 SVGEGT. Germline trimming cut 2 bases from V and 6 bases from J; bases unmatched to any gene: 3. The length of the CDR3 is 13 residues. The CDR3 spells CASSYTGTSEQYF. The DNA for the CDR3 is TGTGCCAGCAGTTACACCGGGACTAGCGAGCAGTACTTC.

This clonotype was picked up many times. CDR3 in amino acids: CATSDGATYEQYF. The CDR3 DNA is TGTGCCACCAGTGACGGGGCCACCTACGAGCAGTACTTC. V and J are TRBV24-1 and TRBJ2-7; D could derive from TRBD1 or TRBD2 (5 bases each). The V end lost 4 bases, the J end lost 2 bases, and 8 bases lay between the germline ends. The CDR3 totals 13 residues. Germline V gives CDR1 KGHDR, CDR2 SFDVKD.

The table lists this clonotype with many counts. V is TRBV7-8 and J is TRBJ1-5, with a possible D match to TRBD1 (5 bases). The germline V gene has CDR1 SGHVS and CDR2 FQNEAQ. The CDR3 loop spans 14 amino acids. The V end lost 5 bases, the J end lost 5 bases, and 13 bases lay between the germline ends. The CDR3 sequence is CASSLGVGHQPQHF. The DNA for the CDR3 is TGTGCCAGCAGCCTTGGGGTGGGGCATCAGCCCCAGCATTTT.

The sample holds many counts of this clonotype. The V gene is TRBV28, the J gene TRBJ2-5, with a weak D call TRBD2 (6 bases). Germline values: CDR1 MDHEN, CDR2 SYDVKM. Trimming removed 5 bases from V and 2 bases from J, with 12 bases in between. This CDR3 has 14 residues. The CDR3 nucleotides read TGTGCCAGCAGTCGGGACTTGCCACAAGAGACCCAGTACTTC. It is translated as CASSRDLPQETQYF. The full variable domain, its missing parts supplied by reference TRBV28 and TRBJ2-5, is DVKVTQSSRYLVKRTGEKVFLECVQDMDHENMFWYRQDPGLGLRLIYFSYDVKMKEKGDIPEGYSVSREKKERFSLILESASTNQTSMYLCASSRDLPQETQYFGPGTRLLVL.

This chain connects TRBV10-3 to TRBJ2-5; 7 bases are shared with TRBD1. The CDR3 covers 15 residues. The ends lost 5 bases at V and 2 bases at J; junction bases unmatched: 8. The germline V gene has CDR1 ENHRY and CDR2 SYGVKD. The CDR3 reads CAISTSGTAQETQYF. CDR3 in DNA: TGTGCCATCAGTACCTCCGGGACAGCTCAAGAGACCCAGTACTTC.

This chain connects TRBV6-5 to TRBJ2-3; D perhaps matches TRBD1 (6 bases). V lost 4 bases and J lost 7, with 12 bases in between. The CDR3 runs to 13 residues. Looked up from germline, CDR1 is MNHEY and CDR2 is SVGAGI. For the CDR3, the DNA is TGTGCCAGCAGTTTTCGGACAGCATATACGCAGTATTTT. Translating it yields CASSFRTAYTQYF.

This clonotype ranks as medium-sized. The chain recombines TRBV6-1 with TRBJ1-3, with 9 bases lining up with TRBD1. The length of the CDR3 is 16 residues. In germline, CDR1 is MNHNS, CDR2 SASEGT. The J segment lost 4 bases and the V segment lost 6 bases, leaving 10 bases of the junction unmatched. CDR3 loop: CASSEPGQGGGNTIYF. In nucleotides, the CDR3 is TGTGCCAGCAGCGAACCGGGACAGGGAGGAGGAAACACCATATATTTT.